This T cell receptor beta chain emerged from a study of blood T cell repertoires in COVID-19. Study details: The samples span acute and convalescent COVID-19 from the United States, Italy and Spain. Nucleic acid was either cDNA or gDNA, and it came from T cells, B-cell-depleted T cells, or PBMCs.

As originally analysed: Amplification from reference gene primers served as the basis for estimated nucleated cell counts. Method: immunoSEQ multiplex PCR; TCRdb's copy keeps in-frame clones and lacks some. D and trimming come from the DNA, and the V and J calls and clone size come from that table. This sample has around 72,000 clones, with roughly 88% found just once. The V segment lost 2 bases and the J segment 6 bases; nucleotides outside the gene matches: 5. The CDR3 runs 14 residues. Germline V lookup: CDR1 SGHTS, CDR2 YDEGEE. Sample: peripheral blood. The chain combines TRBV5-8 with TRBJ1-5, with 7 bases that match TRBD1. The origin of this receptor is a middle-aged man with acute or convalescent COVID-19. Here the CDR3 DNA reads TGTGCCAGCAGCTTATACAGGGGAACTCAGCCCCAGCATTTT. The encoded protein is CASSLYRGTQPQHF.